This T cell receptor beta chain was documented in a study of blood T cell repertoires in COVID-19. The overall study: Specimens from acute and convalescent COVID-19 originated in the United States, Italy and Spain. PBMCs, B-cell-depleted T cells, or T cells were the source of the cDNA or gDNA that made up the material.

The CDR3 is made up of 15 amino acids. The germline gives CDR1 KGHSH, CDR2 LQKENI. Trimming pared 6 bases from V and 0 bases from J, leaving 14 bases between. In the authors' workflow: Amplification with reference gene primers provided the estimates of nucleated cell counts. Only in-frame clones appear in the TCRdb table, and some are missing; sequencing was by immunoSEQ multiplex PCR. For V, J and clone size, that table is used; D and trimming come from the DNA. The sample comprises roughly 260,000 clones, around 85% of which are singletons, and under 4.5% rests with the top ten. The sequence was collected from a woman in her thirties or forties with active or convalescent COVID-19. The J gene is TRBJ1-1, the V gene TRBV18; the D gene is possibly TRBD1 (6 bases). Material for sequencing was peripheral blood. The CDR3 DNA reads TGTGCCAGCTCTCCAAAACAGGGCTTGAACACTGAAGCTTTCTTT. This sequence encodes CASSPKQGLNTEAFF.